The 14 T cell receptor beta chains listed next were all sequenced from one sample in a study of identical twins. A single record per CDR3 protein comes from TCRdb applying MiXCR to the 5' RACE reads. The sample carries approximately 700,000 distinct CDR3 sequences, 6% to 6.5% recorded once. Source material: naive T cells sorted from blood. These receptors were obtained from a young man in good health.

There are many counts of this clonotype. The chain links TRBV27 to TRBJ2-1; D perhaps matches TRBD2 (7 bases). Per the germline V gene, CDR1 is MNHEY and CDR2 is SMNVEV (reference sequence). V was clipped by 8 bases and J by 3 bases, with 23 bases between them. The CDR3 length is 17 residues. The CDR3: CASRGGGPQAGYNEQFF. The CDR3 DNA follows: TGTGCCAGCCGAGGGGGGGGCCCCCAGGCAGGCTACAATGAGCAGTTCTTC.

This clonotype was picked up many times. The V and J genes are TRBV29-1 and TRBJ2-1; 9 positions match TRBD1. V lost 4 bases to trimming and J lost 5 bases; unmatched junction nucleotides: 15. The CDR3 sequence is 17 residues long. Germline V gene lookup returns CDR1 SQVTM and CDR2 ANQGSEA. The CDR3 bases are TGCAGCGTTGTACCCATTACGGGACAGGGACGTGACAATGAGCAGTTCTTC. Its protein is CSVVPITGQGRDNEQFF.

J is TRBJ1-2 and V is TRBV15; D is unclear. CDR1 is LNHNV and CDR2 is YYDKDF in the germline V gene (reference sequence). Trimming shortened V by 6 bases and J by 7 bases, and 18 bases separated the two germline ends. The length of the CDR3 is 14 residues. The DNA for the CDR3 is TGTGCCACCAGAGCCACGGGAGGAGGGTTTGGCTACACCTTC. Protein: CATRATGGGFGYTF.

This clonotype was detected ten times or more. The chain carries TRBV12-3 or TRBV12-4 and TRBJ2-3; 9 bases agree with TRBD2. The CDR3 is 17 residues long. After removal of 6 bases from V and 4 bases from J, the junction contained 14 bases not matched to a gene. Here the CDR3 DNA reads TGTGCCAGCAGCCTACCCCTACTAGCGGGCTCATCAGATACGCAGTATTTT. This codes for CASSLPLLAGSSDTQYF.

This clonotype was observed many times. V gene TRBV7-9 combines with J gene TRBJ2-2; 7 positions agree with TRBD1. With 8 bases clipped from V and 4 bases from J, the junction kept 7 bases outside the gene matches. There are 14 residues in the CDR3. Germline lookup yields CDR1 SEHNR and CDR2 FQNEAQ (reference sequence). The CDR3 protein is CASGRQGGTGELFF. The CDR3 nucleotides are TGTGCCAGCGGCCGACAGGGTGGCACCGGGGAGCTGTTTTTT.

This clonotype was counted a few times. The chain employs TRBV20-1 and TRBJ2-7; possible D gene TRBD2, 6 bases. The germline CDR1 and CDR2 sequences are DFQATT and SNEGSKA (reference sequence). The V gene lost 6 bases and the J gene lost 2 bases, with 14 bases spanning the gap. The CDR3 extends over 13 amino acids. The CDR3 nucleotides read TGCAGTGCACCCCGGGACTCCGCCTACGAGCAGTACTTC. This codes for CSAPRDSAYEQYF.

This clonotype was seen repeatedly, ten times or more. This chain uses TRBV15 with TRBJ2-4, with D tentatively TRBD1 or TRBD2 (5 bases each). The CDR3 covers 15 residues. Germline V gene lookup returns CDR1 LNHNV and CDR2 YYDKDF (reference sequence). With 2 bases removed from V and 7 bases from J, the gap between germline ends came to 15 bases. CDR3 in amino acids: CATSRRSLEGNIQYF. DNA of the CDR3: TGTGCCACCAGCAGACGCTCACTCGAGGGGAACATTCAGTACTTC.

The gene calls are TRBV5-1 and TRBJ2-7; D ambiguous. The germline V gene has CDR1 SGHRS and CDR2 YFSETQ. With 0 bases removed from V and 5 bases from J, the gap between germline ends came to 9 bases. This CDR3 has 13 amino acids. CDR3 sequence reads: CASSLGAPDEQYF. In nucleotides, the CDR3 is TGCGCCAGCAGCTTGGGGGCGCCGGACGAGCAGTACTTC.

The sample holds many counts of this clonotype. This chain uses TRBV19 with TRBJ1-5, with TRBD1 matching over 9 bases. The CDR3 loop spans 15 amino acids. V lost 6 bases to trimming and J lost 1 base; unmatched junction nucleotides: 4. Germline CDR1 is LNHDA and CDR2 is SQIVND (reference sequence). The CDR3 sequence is CASRQTGGSNQPQHF. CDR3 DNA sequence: TGTGCCAGTAGACAAACAGGGGGCAGCAATCAGCCCCAGCATTTT.

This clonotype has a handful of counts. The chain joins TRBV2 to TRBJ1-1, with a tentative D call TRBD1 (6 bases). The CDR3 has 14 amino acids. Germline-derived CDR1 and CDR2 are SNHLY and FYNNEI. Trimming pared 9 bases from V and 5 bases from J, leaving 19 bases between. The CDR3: CASLDRPAGTEAFF. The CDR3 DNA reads TGTGCCAGTTTAGACAGGCCCGCGGGGACTGAAGCTTTCTTT.

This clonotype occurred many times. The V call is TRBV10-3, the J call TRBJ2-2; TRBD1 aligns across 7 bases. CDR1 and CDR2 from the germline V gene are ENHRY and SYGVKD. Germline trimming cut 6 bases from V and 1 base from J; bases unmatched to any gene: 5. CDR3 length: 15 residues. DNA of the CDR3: TGTGCCATCAGCCGGGACAGCCTGAACACCGGGGAGCTGTTTTTT. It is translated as CAISRDSLNTGELFF.

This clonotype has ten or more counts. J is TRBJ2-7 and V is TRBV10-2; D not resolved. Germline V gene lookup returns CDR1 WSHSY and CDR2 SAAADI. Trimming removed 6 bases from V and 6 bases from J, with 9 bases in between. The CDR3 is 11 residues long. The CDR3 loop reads CASRAFGEQYF. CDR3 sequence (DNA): TGCGCCAGCAGGGCCTTCGGCGAGCAGTACTTC.

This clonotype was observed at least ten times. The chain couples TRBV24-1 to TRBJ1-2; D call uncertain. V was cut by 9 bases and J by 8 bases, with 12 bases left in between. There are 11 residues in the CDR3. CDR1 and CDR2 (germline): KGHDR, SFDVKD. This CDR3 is CATSSGGGYTF. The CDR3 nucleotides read TGTGCCACCTCGTCGGGAGGGGGCTACACCTTC.

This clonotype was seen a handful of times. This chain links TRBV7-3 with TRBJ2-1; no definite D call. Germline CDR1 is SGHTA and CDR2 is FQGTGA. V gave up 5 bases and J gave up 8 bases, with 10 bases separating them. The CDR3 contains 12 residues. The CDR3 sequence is CASSPPRDEQFF. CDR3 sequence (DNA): TGTGCCAGCAGCCCACCTAGGGATGAGCAGTTCTTC.